This TCR beta chain is from a study of T cells in Graves' hyperthyroidism and ophthalmopathy. Amplification yielded TCR beta CDR3 regions, with RNA transcripts as the source. An initial round of RT-PCR targeting the TCR CDR3 relied on the HTBI primer set. TCRdb used MiXCR to reprocess the multiplex PCR reads, holding one entry per CDR3 protein. Among under 350,000 distinct CDR3 sequences listed, about 18% were seen once. This clonotype has more than one count but fewer than ten. Its matching antigen is unknown. Patients were excluded because of uncontrolled infection, other autoimmune disease, pregnancy or lactation. Each 10 ml fresh peripheral blood draw supplied the PBMCs. Overall study results and limits: A 13 V-J model separated ophthalmopathy from stable hyperthyroidism. Blood samples included most of the expanded thyroid clonotypes exceeding 0.001.

The sequencing sample was made of blood. The clonotype comes from a woman in her fifties or sixties with Graves' ophthalmopathy.

CDR3 sequence reads: CASSVAQQSYEQYF. In DNA, the CDR3 is TGTGCCAGCAGCGTAGCACAACAGAGCTACGAGCAGTACTTC. This chain links TRBV9 with TRBJ2-7, with D unclear. V was trimmed by 0 bases and J by 3 bases, leaving 10 bases between them. The CDR3 covers 14 residues. The V gene's germline CDR1 is SGDLS and CDR2 YYNGEE.